The 18 T cell receptor beta chains listed next were all sequenced from one sample in a study of T cell responses to AZD1222 COVID-19 vaccine. Here immunoSEQ multiplex PCR was the method, and the copy in TCRdb shows in-frame clones only, minus some. There are more than 150,000 clones in the sample; 92% occur only once, and about 10% lies in the top ten. The input for sequencing was peripheral blood, taken on day 0 of AZD1222 vaccination. These receptors all stem from an adult in good health.

The V gene is TRBV19, the J gene TRBJ1-5; D possibly corresponds to TRBD1 (5 bases). The CDR3 is 15 amino acids. CDR1 is LNHDA and CDR2 is SQIVND in the germline V gene (reference sequence). The germline V and J ends were trimmed by 4 bases and 4 bases, with 14 bases remaining between them. In nucleotides, the CDR3 is TGTGCCAGTAGTACGGTTGGGGGGGGGAATCAGCCCCAGCATTTT. Its translation: CASSTVGGGNQPQHF.

The rearrangement joins TRBV5-1 to TRBJ1-1; 9 nucleotides match TRBD1. Germline-derived CDR1 and CDR2 are SGHRS and YFSETQ. The CDR3 has 14 residues. Trimming took 3 bases from V and 4 from J; bases not matched to a gene: 4. DNA for the CDR3: TGCGCCAGCAGCTGGGGGACAGGGCCCACTGAAGCTTTCTTT. It is translated as CASSWGTGPTEAFF.

The CDR3, as DNA: TGTGCCAGCAGCCCGGGGGTCCAAGAGACCCAGTACTTC. Encoded protein: CASSPGVQETQYF. The V and J genes are TRBV3-1 (or the pseudogene TRBV3-2) and TRBJ2-5; D is possibly TRBD2 (6 bases). CDR1 is LGHDT and CDR2 is YNNKEL in the germline V gene (reference sequence). The CDR3 is made up of 13 amino acids. Between the trimmed V and J ends, which lost 4 bases and 1 base, there was a span of 7 bases.

DNA of the CDR3: TGTGCCATCTCGGCCCTGAACACTGAAGCTTTCTTT. As protein: CAISALNTEAFF. V and J are TRBV10-3 and TRBJ1-1, with D hard to call. The CDR3 contains 12 residues. From germline, CDR1 is ENHRY and CDR2 SYGVKD. The V end was cut by 8 bases, the J end by 0 bases, with 7 bases between.

This rearrangement joins TRBV19 to TRBJ2-2; D is tentatively TRBD1 or TRBD2 (5 bases each). The V end lost 8 bases, the J end lost 1 base, and 5 bases lay between the germline ends. The germline gives CDR1 LNHDA, CDR2 SQIVND (reference sequence). The CDR3 runs to 12 residues. The CDR3: CASGGNTGELFF. CDR3 DNA sequence: TGTGCCAGTGGGGGGAACACCGGGGAGCTGTTTTTT.

Here the CDR3 reads CASSLDSADYGYTF. DNA of the CDR3: TGTGCCAGCAGCTTAGACTCCGCGGACTATGGCTACACCTTC. The chain links TRBV7-9 to TRBJ1-2, with no clear D. Germline assignment: CDR1 SEHNR and CDR2 FQNEAQ (reference sequence). The V end was cut by 1 base, the J end by 3 bases, with 9 bases between. The CDR3 runs 14 residues.

The V call is TRBV7-9, the J call TRBJ1-1, with TRBD1 identical over 9 bases. V lost 3 bases, J lost 5 bases, and 4 bases stayed unmatched. Germline CDR1 is SEHNR and CDR2 is FQNEAQ (reference sequence). This CDR3 has 14 residues. The CDR3 protein is CASSLTGGGTEAFF. The CDR3 region has the DNA TGTGCCAGCAGCTTGACAGGGGGAGGGACTGAAGCTTTCTTT.

This rearrangement joins TRBV9 to TRBJ2-1, with D possibly TRBD2 on 5 matching bases. CDR3 length: 15 residues. The V and J ends lost 3 bases and 0 bases respectively, with 10 bases between them. In germline, CDR1 is SGDLS, CDR2 YYNGEE. The CDR3 coding sequence is TGTGCCAGCAGCGCCCGGCTAGCCTCCTACAATGAGCAGTTCTTC. It translates to CASSARLASYNEQFF.

The chain links TRBV7-9 to TRBJ1-4; D gene uncertain. The length of the CDR3 is 15 residues. CDR1 is SEHNR, CDR2 FQNEAQ, per germline (reference sequence). V lost 3 bases, J lost 8 bases, and 16 bases lay in between. CDR3 in amino acids: CASSFPGGVKEKLFF. The CDR3 DNA reads as TGTGCCAGCAGCTTCCCGGGTGGGGTAAAAGAAAAACTGTTTTTT.

The chain employs TRBV7-9 and TRBJ1-3, with D tentatively TRBD1 (6 bases). The germline CDR1 and CDR2 sequences are SEHNR and FQNEAQ (reference sequence). This CDR3 is built from 16 residues. V shed 0 bases and J shed 0 bases, with 9 bases lying between them. The CDR3 region has the DNA TGTGCCAGCAGCTTAGCCAGGGGCAACTCTGGAAACACCATATATTTT. Translating gives CASSLARGNSGNTIYF.

V gene TRBV7-2 combines with J gene TRBJ2-3; 8 nucleotides align to TRBD1. Germline V gives CDR1 SGHTA, CDR2 FQGNSA. This CDR3 region has 15 residues. Trimming removed 1 base from V and 2 bases from J; junction bases left unmatched: 2. The DNA of the CDR3 is TGTGCCAGCAGCTTAGGGACAGGGCACACAGATACGCAGTATTTT. Translating it yields CASSLGTGHTDTQYF.

This chain joins TRBV6-5 and TRBJ1-2; D is uncertain. Germline loops: CDR1 MNHEY, CDR2 SVGAGI. The CDR3 covers 12 residues. Trimming shortened V by 8 bases and J by 8 bases, and 15 bases separated the two germline ends. The CDR3 loop is CASSGVLRGYTF. CDR3 sequence (DNA): TGTGCCAGCTCCGGAGTCCTCCGGGGCTACACCTTC.

The genes are TRBV14 and TRBJ2-5; TRBD1 aligns across 8 bases. Germline loops: CDR1 SGHDN, CDR2 FVKESK. This CDR3 has 14 residues. The trim removed 3 bases at V and 6 bases at J, leaving 6 bases unmatched. The CDR3 here is CASSHSDRAQTQYF. In nucleotides, the CDR3 is TGTGCCAGCAGCCATTCGGACAGGGCACAGACCCAGTACTTC.

The chain is built from TRBV6-5 and TRBJ2-7, with TRBD2 matching over 10 bases. The germline V gene encodes CDR1 MNHEY and CDR2 SVGAGI. The CDR3 has 15 amino acids. Trimming removed 2 bases from V and 6 bases from J; junction bases left unmatched: 7. The CDR3 region has the DNA TGTGCCAGCAGTTACCGGCCTAGCGGGAGTTCCGAGCAGTACTTC. Translating it yields CASSYRPSGSSEQYF.

The chain couples TRBV5-4 to TRBJ1-5, with TRBD1 matching over 9 bases. The length of the CDR3 is 15 residues. Germline V CDR1 and CDR2: SGHNT, YYREEE (reference sequence). V lost 3 bases and J lost 1; bases outside the gene matches: 2. The CDR3 loop is CASSSQGASNQPQHF. The CDR3, as DNA: TGTGCCAGCAGCTCACAGGGGGCAAGCAATCAGCCCCAGCATTTT.

The gene calls are TRBV29-1 and TRBJ1-2, with a weak D call TRBD1 (5 bases). The germline V gene encodes CDR1 SQVTM and CDR2 ANQGSEA. Deletions cut 1 base from V and 10 bases from J, with 19 bases between. The CDR3 is made up of 14 amino acids. The CDR3 DNA follows: TGCAGCGTTGAAGGTACCAGGGACCTTCAGGACTACACCTTC. It specifies CSVEGTRDLQDYTF.

The J gene is TRBJ1-2, the V gene TRBV12-3 or TRBV12-4, with D hard to call. There are 12 residues in the CDR3. The V end lost 8 bases, the J end lost 7 bases, and 14 bases lay between the germline ends. This CDR3 reads CASSKGPGGYTF. The CDR3 DNA follows: TGTGCCAGCTCTAAAGGGCCAGGTGGCTACACCTTC.

The chain combines TRBV7-2 with TRBJ1-2; D not resolved. CDR3 length equals 14 residues. Germline CDR1 reads SGHTA; CDR2 reads FQGNSA. V was trimmed by 2 bases and J by 4 bases, leaving 11 bases between them. The CDR3 reads CASSLNFLSYGYTF. The CDR3 DNA follows: TGTGCCAGCAGCTTAAATTTCTTAAGCTATGGCTACACCTTC.